This T cell receptor beta chain was found in a study of vaccination effects on CD4 cells after COVID-19. Study in general: Pools of viral peptides were used by the ViraFEST assay to expand antigen-specific CD4+ T cells ahead of sequencing. Study results and limitations: Late after vaccination, infection- and vaccine-induced clones showed marked clonal contraction.

Subsequent to roughly 10 days of culture, CD4+ T cells were isolated. It was two doses of either the BNT162b2 or mRNA-1273 vaccine that participants received. The authors replaced half the medium with IL-2 medium on days 3 and 7. Generated by immunoSEQ multiplex PCR, the TCRdb table keeps only in-frame clones and is missing some. The sample includes approximately 47,000 clones, about three quarters of them seen just once. After removal of 9 bases from V and 4 bases from J, the junction contained 10 bases not matched to a gene. The CDR3 length is 14 residues. The germline V gene has CDR1 MNHEY and CDR2 SVGAGI. In its sample, this clone was seen once. Its antigen is unknown.

The origin of this receptor is a human donor who received a COVID-19 vaccine. The rearrangement links TRBV6-5 to TRBJ1-1; 8 nucleotides agree with TRBD1. Sequenced here: CD4+ T cells from PBMCs cultured without peptide, sampled after COVID-19 vaccination. DNA for the CDR3: TGTGCCAGTCTTGGGACAGGAAGGGGCACTGAAGCTTTCTTT. Residues: CASLGTGRGTEAFF.